Listed below are T cell receptor beta chains from one sample, sequenced in a study of vaccination effects on CD4 cells after COVID-19. TCRdb keeps only in-frame clones here, not all; method: immunoSEQ multiplex PCR. This repertoire shows 40,000 to 55,000 clones, less than 85% found once; its top ten account for around 3.3%. For these receptors, no antigen is known. The specimen comprised CD4+ T cells from PBMCs cultured without peptide, sampled after COVID-19 vaccination. The source is a human donor who had a prior SARS-CoV-2 infection. Both conserved end residues are part of each CDR3. D genes are given only for firm matches. For some rows the clone size is stated as once, few or many, or as a class when expanded; others skip it.

CDR3 DNA: TGTGCCAGCAGCTTCCTGCAGGGGAATAATGAGCAGTTCTTC; CDR3 protein: CASSFLQGNNEQFF; D gene: NA; V gene: TRBV7-9; clone size: NA; J gene: TRBJ2-1
CDR3 DNA: TGTGCCACCCGGGGGGGTCTCCACGACGGAGAGACCCAGTACTTC; CDR3 protein: CATRGGLHDGETQYF; D gene: TRBD2; V gene: TRBV19; clone size: NA; J gene: TRBJ2-5
CDR3 DNA: TGTGCCAGTAGGAGCCGGGACAGGGGGCTTAACAGCAATCAGCCCCAGCATTTT; CDR3 protein: CASRSRDRGLNSNQPQHF; D gene: TRBD1; V gene: TRBV19; clone size: NA; J gene: TRBJ1-5
CDR3 DNA: TGCGCCAGCAGAGGACCGGGAGGAGGGACAGATACGCAGTATTTT; CDR3 protein: CASRGPGGGTDTQYF; D gene: TRBD2; V gene: TRBV5-1; clone size: NA; J gene: TRBJ2-3
CDR3 DNA: TGTGCCAGCTCAGCTACCGGGCAAGGTTTTCGGGAGCAGTACTTC; CDR3 protein: CASSATGQGFREQYF; D gene: NA; V gene: TRBV18; clone size: NA; J gene: TRBJ2-7
CDR3 DNA: TGTGCCACCAGTGATACCAGAAACGGAGATACGCAGTATTTT; CDR3 protein: CATSDTRNGDTQYF; D gene: NA; V gene: TRBV24-1; clone size: NA; J gene: TRBJ2-3
CDR3 DNA: TGTGCCACCAGCAGAGAATGGGCAGAAAATTCACCCCTCCACTTT; CDR3 protein: CATSREWAENSPLHF; D gene: NA; V gene: TRBV15; clone size: NA; J gene: TRBJ1-6
CDR3 DNA: TGTGCCAGCCGGGTAGCGGGGGGCCGAGAGCAGTTCTTC; CDR3 protein: CASRVAGGREQFF; D gene: TRBD2; V gene: TRBV12-3/TRBV12-4; clone size: few; J gene: TRBJ2-1
CDR3 DNA: TGTGCCAGCAGCGTAGGGGGCGGAGGGTCCGCCGGGGGCTACACCTTC; CDR3 protein: CASSVGGGGSAGGYTF; D gene: NA; V gene: TRBV9; clone size: NA; J gene: TRBJ1-2
CDR3 DNA: TGCGCCAGCAGACTTAATACAGTCTCTGGGGCCAACGTCCTGACTTTC; CDR3 protein: CASRLNTVSGANVLTF; D gene: NA; V gene: TRBV5-1; clone size: NA; J gene: TRBJ2-6
CDR3 DNA: TGTGCCAGTAGACAGGGGGCCTACGAGCAGTACTTC; CDR3 protein: CASRQGAYEQYF; D gene: TRBD1; V gene: TRBV2; clone size: NA; J gene: TRBJ2-7
CDR3 DNA: TGTGCCAGCCCAAAAGGACACTCGGGAGTTTCGAACACTGAAGCTTTCTTT; CDR3 protein: CASPKGHSGVSNTEAFF; D gene: NA; V gene: TRBV21-1; clone size: NA; J gene: TRBJ1-1
CDR3 DNA: TGTGCCAGCGTGCCGGGACTAGCTCTGGAGACCCAGTACTTC; CDR3 protein: CASVPGLALETQYF; D gene: TRBD2; V gene: TRBV7-9; clone size: NA; J gene: TRBJ2-5
CDR3 DNA: TGTGCCAGCAGCCGTTCCGGACAGGGGTATGTGAATGAGCAGTTCTTC; CDR3 protein: CASSRSGQGYVNEQFF; D gene: TRBD1; V gene: TRBV7-9; clone size: NA; J gene: TRBJ2-1
CDR3 DNA: TGTGCCAGCAGCTTAGACAGGGGCACGGAGCCCCAGCATTTT; CDR3 protein: CASSLDRGTEPQHF; D gene: TRBD1; V gene: TRBV7-8; clone size: NA; J gene: TRBJ1-5
CDR3 DNA: TGTGCCAGCAGCTCGACAGGGACAGCCCATAACACTGAAGCTTTCTTT; CDR3 protein: CASSSTGTAHNTEAFF; D gene: TRBD1; V gene: TRBV7-9; clone size: NA; J gene: TRBJ1-1
CDR3 DNA: TGTGCCACCAGTGATTCGGGCAGCTCCTACGAGCAGTACTTC; CDR3 protein: CATSDSGSSYEQYF; D gene: NA; V gene: TRBV24-1; clone size: NA; J gene: TRBJ2-7
CDR3 DNA: TGTGCCAGCAGCGCCGGGACAGGGGGCGGAGGGGAAAAACTGTTTTTT; CDR3 protein: CASSAGTGGGGEKLFF; D gene: TRBD1; V gene: TRBV9; clone size: NA; J gene: TRBJ1-4
CDR3 DNA: TGTGCCAGCAGCTTTCAACCTAGCACAGATACGCAGTATTTT; CDR3 protein: CASSFQPSTDTQYF; D gene: NA; V gene: TRBV9; clone size: NA; J gene: TRBJ2-3
CDR3 DNA: TGTGCCAGCAGCTTAATGTGGACAGTGGGGGCAGATACGCAGTATTTT; CDR3 protein: CASSLMWTVGADTQYF; D gene: NA; V gene: TRBV7-9; clone size: NA; J gene: TRBJ2-3
CDR3 DNA: TGTGCCAGCAGCCTAGGACTAGCGGGAGGTTCAGAGACCCAGTACTTC; CDR3 protein: CASSLGLAGGSETQYF; D gene: TRBD2; V gene: TRBV5-5; clone size: NA; J gene: TRBJ2-5
CDR3 DNA: TGTGCCAGCAGCTTGGAGACAGGGGGCAACACTGAAGCTTTCTTT; CDR3 protein: CASSLETGGNTEAFF; D gene: TRBD1; V gene: TRBV5-4; clone size: NA; J gene: TRBJ1-1
CDR3 DNA: TGTGCCAGCAGCACCACGGACGCGGGGGAGCAGTACTTC; CDR3 protein: CASSTTDAGEQYF; D gene: NA; V gene: TRBV11-2; clone size: NA; J gene: TRBJ2-7
CDR3 DNA: TGTGCCATCACCCAGGACACTGATCAGCCCCAGCATTTT; CDR3 protein: CAITQDTDQPQHF; D gene: NA; V gene: TRBV10-3; clone size: NA; J gene: TRBJ1-5
CDR3 DNA: TGTGCCAGCAGCGGGTGGTCGGGGGGAGACACTGAAGCTTTCTTT; CDR3 protein: CASSGWSGGDTEAFF; D gene: NA; V gene: TRBV5-4; clone size: NA; J gene: TRBJ1-1
CDR3 DNA: TGTGCCAGCAGCCCACGGACCGTTTATGATACGCAGTATTTT; CDR3 protein: CASSPRTVYDTQYF; D gene: NA; V gene: TRBV9; clone size: once; J gene: TRBJ2-3
CDR3 DNA: TGTGCCAGCAGCAAGACAAGGGAGAGTCAGCCCCAGCATTTT; CDR3 protein: CASSKTRESQPQHF; D gene: NA; V gene: TRBV3-1/TRBV3-2; clone size: NA; J gene: TRBJ1-5
CDR3 DNA: TGCGCCAGCAGCCAACCCCGGGACAGGGTAAACTATGGCTACACCTTC; CDR3 protein: CASSQPRDRVNYGYTF; D gene: TRBD1; V gene: TRBV4-1; clone size: NA; J gene: TRBJ1-2
CDR3 DNA: TGCAGCGTTGACGGACTAGTGAACTACAATGAGCAGTTCTTC; CDR3 protein: CSVDGLVNYNEQFF; D gene: TRBD2; V gene: TRBV29-1; clone size: NA; J gene: TRBJ2-1
CDR3 DNA: TGTGCCTGGAGTAATAGCGGGGTCGGGGAGACCCAGTACTTC; CDR3 protein: CAWSNSGVGETQYF; D gene: TRBD2; V gene: TRBV30; clone size: NA; J gene: TRBJ2-5
CDR3 DNA: TGTGCCAGCAGTAACCGGGACACCCGGGGTCAGCCCCAGCATTTT; CDR3 protein: CASSNRDTRGQPQHF; D gene: NA; V gene: TRBV6-2/TRBV6-3; clone size: NA; J gene: TRBJ1-5
CDR3 DNA: TGCGCCAGCAGCTTGGGGTCCCACAGGGATACGCAGTATTTT; CDR3 protein: CASSLGSHRDTQYF; D gene: NA; V gene: TRBV5-1; clone size: NA; J gene: TRBJ2-3
CDR3 DNA: TGTGCCAGCAAAGGCAGGTCCCATGAGCAGTTCTTC; CDR3 protein: CASKGRSHEQFF; D gene: NA; V gene: TRBV2; clone size: NA; J gene: TRBJ2-1
CDR3 DNA: TGTGCCAGCAGCCTGACAGGACGCTCTGGAAACACCATATATTTT; CDR3 protein: CASSLTGRSGNTIYF; D gene: NA; V gene: TRBV6-5; clone size: NA; J gene: TRBJ1-3
CDR3 DNA: TGTGCCAGCTCACTCTCAAGGGGGGGAGAGACCCAGTACTTC; CDR3 protein: CASSLSRGGETQYF; D gene: NA; V gene: TRBV18; clone size: NA; J gene: TRBJ2-5
CDR3 DNA: TGTGCCATCAGTGAGCAAGCAACTAGCGGGAGCTATACGCAGTATTTT; CDR3 protein: CAISEQATSGSYTQYF; D gene: TRBD2; V gene: TRBV10-3; clone size: NA; J gene: TRBJ2-3
CDR3 DNA: TGTGCCAGCAGTTACTCGGGACAGGGTTTCGATGAAGCTTTCTTT; CDR3 protein: CASSYSGQGFDEAFF; D gene: TRBD1; V gene: TRBV6-5; clone size: NA; J gene: TRBJ1-1
CDR3 DNA: TGTGCCAGCTCACCCACCTTGAGGAGCGGGAGGGCCGATGAGCAGTTCTTC; CDR3 protein: CASSPTLRSGRADEQFF; D gene: TRBD2; V gene: TRBV18; clone size: NA; J gene: TRBJ2-1
CDR3 DNA: TGTGCCAGCAGTGAAACCCTCGAGCAGTACTTC; CDR3 protein: CASSETLEQYF; D gene: NA; V gene: TRBV25-1; clone size: NA; J gene: TRBJ2-7
CDR3 DNA: TGTGCCAGCAGCTTAGTGCAGGGGGAAAACGAGCAGTACTTC; CDR3 protein: CASSLVQGENEQYF; D gene: TRBD1; V gene: TRBV7-9; clone size: NA; J gene: TRBJ2-7
CDR3 DNA: TGTGCCAGCTCACCAAGGGGAACTAATGAAAAACTGTTTTTT; CDR3 protein: CASSPRGTNEKLFF; D gene: NA; V gene: TRBV18; clone size: NA; J gene: TRBJ1-4
CDR3 DNA: TGCGCCAGCAGTCAATTGGACAGGGTCTCGGACTATGGCTACACCTTC; CDR3 protein: CASSQLDRVSDYGYTF; D gene: TRBD1; V gene: TRBV23-1; clone size: once; J gene: TRBJ1-2
CDR3 DNA: TGCGCCAGCAGCCAAGCGTCTATATTAGAGAACTATGGCTACACCTTC; CDR3 protein: CASSQASILENYGYTF; D gene: NA; V gene: TRBV4-1; clone size: NA; J gene: TRBJ1-2
CDR3 DNA: TGTGCCAGCTCACCGACAGGTCCGAACACTGAAGCTTTCTTT; CDR3 protein: CASSPTGPNTEAFF; D gene: NA; V gene: TRBV18; clone size: NA; J gene: TRBJ1-1
CDR3 DNA: TGTGCCATCAGTGAGTTGGACAGGGGGCCCTTTGACAATGAGCAGTTCTTC; CDR3 protein: CAISELDRGPFDNEQFF; D gene: TRBD1; V gene: TRBV10-3; clone size: NA; J gene: TRBJ2-1
CDR3 DNA: TGCGCCAGCAGACAAGGGACAGGGTACGAAAAACTGTTTTTT; CDR3 protein: CASRQGTGYEKLFF; D gene: TRBD1; V gene: TRBV5-1; clone size: NA; J gene: TRBJ1-4
CDR3 DNA: TGTGCCAGCAGCCAAGCCGGGGTGGCCACTGAAGCTTTCTTT; CDR3 protein: CASSQAGVATEAFF; D gene: NA; V gene: TRBV3-1/TRBV3-2; clone size: once; J gene: TRBJ1-1
CDR3 DNA: TGTGCCAGCATGCTACGTGCAGGTGGTGAGCAGTTCTTC; CDR3 protein: CASMLRAGGEQFF; D gene: NA; V gene: TRBV12-3/TRBV12-4; clone size: NA; J gene: TRBJ2-1
CDR3 DNA: TGTGCCAGCAGCTTATCCAGGGAGGCGCAGTATTTT; CDR3 protein: CASSLSREAQYF; D gene: NA; V gene: TRBV7-2; clone size: NA; J gene: TRBJ2-3
CDR3 DNA: TGTGCCAGCAGACGTTTGGGGTCATCCGTGACAGATACGCAGTATTTT; CDR3 protein: CASRRLGSSVTDTQYF; D gene: NA; V gene: TRBV28; clone size: NA; J gene: TRBJ2-3
CDR3 DNA: TGTGCCAGCAGCTTCGGGACTCTACGGGCCGGGGAGCTGTTTTTT; CDR3 protein: CASSFGTLRAGELFF; D gene: NA; V gene: TRBV7-8; clone size: NA; J gene: TRBJ2-2
CDR3 DNA: TGTGCCAGCAGCTTACAGGGGATCCCCTACAATGAGCAGTTCTTC; CDR3 protein: CASSLQGIPYNEQFF; D gene: NA; V gene: TRBV11-3; clone size: NA; J gene: TRBJ2-1
CDR3 DNA: TGTGCCTGGAGGAAGACAGGGGCTAGCGAAAAACTGTTTTTT; CDR3 protein: CAWRKTGASEKLFF; D gene: TRBD1; V gene: TRBV30; clone size: NA; J gene: TRBJ1-4
CDR3 DNA: TGTGCCAGTAGTATACTTGGGGGGGCTCGTGAAAAACTGTTTTTT; CDR3 protein: CASSILGGAREKLFF; D gene: NA; V gene: TRBV19; clone size: NA; J gene: TRBJ1-4